Shown below are 32 T cell receptor beta chains from a single sample sequenced in a study of patients and donors after allogeneic stem cell transplantation. One entry per CDR3 protein results from TCRdb running MiXCR on the RT-PCR reads. The sample holds about a million distinct CDR3 sequences, under 20% seen once. Sequenced: blood, either unsorted or a sorted T cell fraction (not recorded which). These receptors all come from a human donor who was either an allogeneic HSCT recipient or a stem cell or donor lymphocyte infusion donor (not recorded which). It is not recorded whose cells these are; they may come from a transplant donor.

V usage is TRBV20-1 and J usage is TRBJ2-3; maybe TRBD2 (6 bases). Germline values: CDR1 DFQATT, CDR2 SNEGSKA (reference sequence). The CDR3 is 19 residues long. Between the trimmed V and J ends, which lost 1 base and 2 bases, there was a span of 25 bases. The CDR3 loop reads CSARGVNRKGGTVTDTQYF. The CDR3 region has the DNA TGCAGTGCTAGAGGGGTGAACAGGAAGGGCGGGACGGTCACAGATACGCAGTATTTT.

This clonotype was found a few times. This sequence joins TRBV4-2 and TRBJ2-1; 7 nucleotides match TRBD2. CDR1 LGHNA and CDR2 YNFKEQ come from the germline V gene. The CDR3 runs to 12 residues. V dropped 3 bases and J dropped 15; count of bases not matched to a gene: 8. The CDR3: CASSQGEGITFF. In DNA form, the CDR3 reads TGTGCCAGCAGCCAGGGGGAGGGTATCACGTTCTTC.

The chain combines TRBV13 with TRBJ2-3, with 7 positions matching TRBD2. The CDR3 has 12 residues. V was pared by 2 bases and J by 13 bases, with 6 bases of the junction left unmatched. Germline CDR1 reads PRHDT; CDR2 reads FYEKMQ (reference sequence). The CDR3 nucleotides are TGTGCCAGCAGCTTAATTGGGGAGGGGAAGTATTTT. It specifies CASSLIGEGKYF.

This clonotype was counted a few times. J is TRBJ2-6 and V is TRBV12-3 or TRBV12-4; D possibly corresponds to TRBD1 (5 bases). The germline V and J ends were trimmed by 3 bases and 3 bases, with 9 bases remaining between them. The CDR3 totals 15 residues. The CDR3 DNA sequence: TGTGCCAGCAGTTTCAAGGGGCTTGGGGCCAACGTCCTGACTTTC. Protein: CASSFKGLGANVLTF.

The chain combines TRBV3-1 with TRBJ2-2, with D unclear. This CDR3 contains 16 residues. Germline V lookup: CDR1 LGHDT, CDR2 YNNKEL (reference sequence). The V gene lost 1 base and the J gene lost 1 base, with 10 bases spanning the gap. The chain's CDR3 is CASSQVDWGNTGELFF. DNA for the CDR3: TGTGCCAGCAGCCAAGTGGATTGGGGGAACACCGGGGAGCTGTTTTTT.

This clonotype showed up just a few times. This chain links TRBV19 with TRBJ2-2; D is ambiguous. V lost 0 bases to trimming and J lost 3 bases, with 8 bases between them. This CDR3 spans 15 amino acids. CDR1 is LNHDA and CDR2 is SQIVND in the germline V gene (reference sequence). The CDR3 loop reads CASSIDLRDTGELFF. CDR3 bases: TGTGCCAGTAGTATAGATCTCCGGGACACCGGGGAGCTGTTTTTT.

The J gene is TRBJ2-5, the V gene TRBV25-1; D not certain. V lost 10 bases and J 9 bases, leaving 15 bases between the germline ends. The CDR3 consists of 11 residues. The germline V gene encodes CDR1 MGHDK and CDR2 SYGVNS. CDR3 DNA sequence: TGTGCCACCCTCGGCAGTTGGGCCCAGTACTTC. Translation: CATLGSWAQYF.

In nucleotides, the CDR3 is TGTGCCAGCAGTCCCTGGACAGGAGGAGGCTACGAGCAGTACTTC. This translates into CASSPWTGGGYEQYF. V is TRBV25-1 and J is TRBJ2-7; 7 bases line up with TRBD1. V shed 5 bases and J 3 bases; nucleotides not matched to a gene: 10. The CDR3 is 15 amino acids. CDR1 is MGHDK, CDR2 SYGVNS, per germline.

This clonotype was seen only a few times. The chain uses TRBV29-1 and TRBJ1-1; D call uncertain. The CDR3 extends over 10 amino acids. Germline V gene lookup returns CDR1 SQVTM and CDR2 ANQGSEA. Deletions cut 5 bases from V and 8 bases from J, with 9 bases between. The CDR3 here is CSVNRREAFF. The CDR3, as DNA: TGCAGCGTTAATAGGCGGGAAGCTTTCTTT.

The genes are TRBV20-1 and TRBJ1-4; unclear D gene. V was clipped by 0 bases and J by 5 bases, with 13 bases between them. CDR3 length: 15 amino acids. Germline V gene lookup returns CDR1 DFQATT and CDR2 SNEGSKA (reference sequence). Here the CDR3 DNA reads TGCAGTGCTAGAGAGATCGGGGAATGGAATGAAAAACTGTTTTTT. Translated: CSAREIGEWNEKLFF.

The chain couples TRBV3-1 to TRBJ2-3; D not certain. The germline gives CDR1 LGHDT, CDR2 YNNKEL (reference sequence). The V gene lost 4 bases and the J gene lost 0 bases, with 11 bases spanning the gap. This CDR3 spans 15 amino acids. In nucleotides, the CDR3 is TGTGCCAGCAGCCCCCCTCTCCCTAGCACAGATACGCAGTATTTT. Protein product: CASSPPLPSTDTQYF.

This clonotype was observed a handful of times. V usage is TRBV14 and J usage is TRBJ1-4; maybe TRBD1 (5 bases). Germline V gene data show CDR1 as SGHDN and CDR2 as FVKESK. Trimming pared 2 bases from V and 5 bases from J, leaving 15 bases between. The CDR3 spans 16 residues. The CDR3 bases are TGTGCCAGCAGCCAAAGCGAGAGGGGACCAAATGAAAAACTGTTTTTT. It encodes CASSQSERGPNEKLFF.

This clonotype has a count of ten or more. The chain carries TRBV29-1 and TRBJ2-7; 10 bases are shared with TRBD2. The CDR3 consists of 13 residues. Germline V gives CDR1 SQVTM, CDR2 ANQGSEA. V dropped 5 bases and J dropped 7; count of bases not matched to a gene: 8. The CDR3 DNA reads TGCAGCGTTACTAGCGGGACCCCCTGGGAGCAGTACTTC. Its translation: CSVTSGTPWEQYF.

The chain recombines TRBV24-1 with TRBJ2-3, with D hard to call. This CDR3 contains 13 residues. Trimming shortened V by 5 bases and J by 6 bases, and 11 bases separated the two germline ends. Germline assignment: CDR1 KGHDR and CDR2 SFDVKD. The CDR3 DNA reads as TGTGCCACCAGTGGACTTCTTGGGGATACGCAGTATTTT. Translating it yields CATSGLLGDTQYF.

The rearrangement links TRBV7-2 to TRBJ2-3; 7 bases map to TRBD2. The germline V gene encodes CDR1 SGHTA and CDR2 FQGNSA. V lost 5 bases to trimming and J lost 8 bases; unmatched junction nucleotides: 7. This CDR3 comprises 13 residues. CDR3 region: CASSVLGRGTQYF. The CDR3, as DNA: TGTGCCAGCAGCGTATTAGGGAGGGGTACGCAGTATTTT.

This clonotype came up a few times. V is TRBV25-1 and J is TRBJ2-3, with 9 bases fitting TRBD1. The CDR3 length is 16 residues. CDR1 and CDR2 (germline): MGHDK, SYGVNS. The V gene end was trimmed by 10 bases and the J gene end by 3 bases; junction bases not matched to a gene: 14. This CDR3 reads CATSDNRGRMTDTQYF. The CDR3 DNA reads TGTGCCACCTCCGATAACAGGGGGCGCATGACAGATACGCAGTATTTT.

This sequence joins TRBV7-9 and TRBJ2-1; D is perhaps TRBD2 (6 bases). Trimming cost V 6 bases and J 5 bases, with 14 bases left between them. Germline CDR1 is SEHNR and CDR2 is FQNEAQ (reference sequence). This CDR3 is 14 amino acids long. In nucleotides, the CDR3 is TGTGCCAGCAGTTCGACCGGGACTCACAATGAGCAGTTCTTC. It specifies CASSSTGTHNEQFF.

This chain joins TRBV4-1 and TRBJ1-2; 8 positions match TRBD1. With 4 bases clipped from V and 6 bases from J, the junction kept 7 bases outside the gene matches. CDR1 MGHRA and CDR2 YSYEKL come from the germline V gene. The CDR3 runs to 14 residues. Here the CDR3 DNA reads TGCGCCAGCAGCCCCGACAGGGGAGACCATGGCTACACCTTC. Its translation is CASSPDRGDHGYTF.

The chain has TRBV24-1 and TRBJ2-2; 9 nucleotides agree with TRBD1. Unmatched junction bases numbered 8, after V lost 4 bases and J lost 6 bases. The CDR3 runs to 16 residues. Germline CDR1 KGHDR, CDR2 SFDVKD. The chain's CDR3 is CATSDGTGKKAGELFF. The CDR3 DNA reads as TGTGCCACCAGTGACGGGACAGGGAAAAAGGCCGGGGAGCTGTTTTTT.

The V call is TRBV20-1, the J call TRBJ1-5; TRBD1 might be the D (6 bases). This CDR3 is 14 amino acids long. The germline gives CDR1 DFQATT, CDR2 SNEGSKA (reference sequence). V was clipped by 1 base and J by 4 bases, with 11 bases between them. The CDR3 bases are TGCAGTGCTAGAGGGGGGGCCCGAAATCAGCCCCAGCATTTT. It is translated as CSARGGARNQPQHF.

A remark on this clonotype: An end of the junction does not agree with germline; a read error may underlie this. The rearrangement links TRBV12-3 or TRBV12-4 to TRBJ1-2; perhaps TRBD1 as D (5 bases). The length of the CDR3 is 14 residues. CDR3 DNA sequence: TGCGCCAGCAGCTTGGCCCAGGGTAACTATGGCTACACCTTC. Translated, it gives CASSLAQGNYGYTF.

The J gene is TRBJ2-1, the V gene TRBV24-1, with D perhaps matching TRBD1 (7 bases). V gave up 3 bases and J gave up 3 bases, with 14 bases separating them. Germline CDR1 and CDR2: KGHDR and SFDVKD. This CDR3 has 16 residues. Written as DNA, the CDR3 is TGTGCCACCAGTGATGAGGACAGGAGGGGCTACAATGAGCAGTTCTTC. Protein sequence: CATSDEDRRGYNEQFF.

This clonotype was detected many times. The chain combines TRBV29-1 with TRBJ2-1; TRBD1 matches at 7 bases. Trimming cost V 6 bases and J 6 bases; bases outside gene matches: 11. Germline CDR1 and CDR2: SQVTM and ANQGSEA. The CDR3 has 14 residues. CDR3 amino acids: CSVGTDRSRNEQFF. CDR3 DNA sequence: TGCAGCGTGGGAACGGACAGGTCTCGCAATGAGCAGTTCTTC.

The chain links TRBV27 to TRBJ2-1, with D perhaps matching TRBD1 (6 bases). Germline V gene sequence: CDR1 MNHEY, CDR2 SMNVEV (reference sequence). The ends were cut back, 5 bases at V and 0 bases at J, with 14 bases in the middle. The CDR3 is 16 amino acids. CDR3 nucleotides: TGTGCCAGCAGTCCCAGGACAGTCCGCTCCTACAATGAGCAGTTCTTC. It encodes CASSPRTVRSYNEQFF.

Only a few counts were recorded for this clonotype. The chain joins TRBV12-3 or TRBV12-4 to TRBJ1-5; D not certain. The ends were cut back, 3 bases at V and 1 base at J, with 10 bases in the middle. The CDR3 sequence is 15 residues long. The CDR3 region is CASSFRVWSNQPQHF. The CDR3 DNA follows: TGTGCCAGCAGTTTTCGGGTGTGGAGCAATCAGCCCCAGCATTTT.

The rearrangement uses TRBV27 and TRBJ2-3; 11 bases are shared with TRBD2. Trimming removed 5 bases from V and 2 bases from J; junction bases left unmatched: 9. The CDR3 has 17 residues. Per germline, CDR1 MNHEY and CDR2 SMNVEV (reference sequence). In DNA, the CDR3 is TGTGCCAGCAGTCTACGACTAGCGGGAAGGAACACAGATACGCAGTATTTT. Amino acid sequence: CASSLRLAGRNTDTQYF.

The rearrangement links TRBV10-2 to TRBJ1-2; D gene uncertain. Trimming took 4 bases from V and 4 from J, leaving 10 bases between them. This CDR3 spans 13 amino acids. CDR1 WSHSY and CDR2 SAAADI come from the germline V gene. For the CDR3, the DNA is TGCGCCAGCAGTGGGATATTCTCCTATGGCTACACCTTC. Translating it yields CASSGIFSYGYTF.

A remark on this clonotype: One end of the junction varies from germline; a read error may be responsible. The J gene is TRBJ1-6, the V gene TRBV6-5; D gene unclear. Germline-derived CDR1 and CDR2 are MNHEY and SVGAGI. The CDR3 has 17 residues. The CDR3 nucleotides read TGTGCCAGCAGTTACGGGCCCAGAAATTTTTATAATTCACCCCCCCACTTT. It specifies CASSYGPRNFYNSPPHF.

This clonotype turned up a few times. The chain carries TRBV5-6 and TRBJ2-7, with D uncertain. Germline lookup yields CDR1 SGHDT and CDR2 YYEEEE. The CDR3 has 15 residues. The germline V and J ends were trimmed by 5 bases and 6 bases, with 21 bases remaining between them. CDR3 region: CASRPRGNGKGEQYF. The CDR3 DNA reads TGTGCCAGCAGGCCACGTGGGAACGGAAAAGGCGAGCAGTACTTC.

This clonotype occurred a few times. This sequence joins TRBV20-1 and TRBJ2-2; D unclear. Germline CDR1 is DFQATT and CDR2 is SNEGSKA (reference sequence). The ends were cut back, 7 bases at V and 0 bases at J, with 9 bases in the middle. The CDR3 spans 13 residues. CDR3 bases: TGCAGTGTTCGAGACGCGAACACCGGGGAGCTGTTTTTT. Protein: CSVRDANTGELFF.

In this sample, this clonotype turned up a few times. The chain links TRBV12-3 or TRBV12-4 to TRBJ2-5; 11 nucleotides agree with TRBD2. Trimming cost V 6 bases and J 1 base; bases outside gene matches: 4. The CDR3 is made up of 15 amino acids. In DNA, the CDR3 is TGTGCCAGCAGCCGTAGCGGGAGGGCCCAAGAGACCCAGTACTTC. Translation: CASSRSGRAQETQYF.

This clonotype was seen ten or more times. This rearrangement joins TRBV5-1 to TRBJ1-1; D remains ambiguous. Germline CDR1 and CDR2: SGHRS and YFSETQ. This CDR3 has 12 amino acids. V lost 1 base and J 10 bases, leaving 11 bases between the germline ends. DNA of the CDR3: TGCGCCAGCAGCTTGCAAGGTGATGTAGCTTTCTTT. This codes for CASSLQGDVAFF. Variable domain in full (rest from reference TRBV5-1 and TRBJ1-1): KAGVTQTPRYLIKTRGQQVTLSCSPISGHRSVSWYQQTPGQGLQFLFEYFSETQRNKGNFPGRFSGRQFSNSRSEMNVSTLELGDSALYLCASSLQGDVAFFGQGTRLTVV.